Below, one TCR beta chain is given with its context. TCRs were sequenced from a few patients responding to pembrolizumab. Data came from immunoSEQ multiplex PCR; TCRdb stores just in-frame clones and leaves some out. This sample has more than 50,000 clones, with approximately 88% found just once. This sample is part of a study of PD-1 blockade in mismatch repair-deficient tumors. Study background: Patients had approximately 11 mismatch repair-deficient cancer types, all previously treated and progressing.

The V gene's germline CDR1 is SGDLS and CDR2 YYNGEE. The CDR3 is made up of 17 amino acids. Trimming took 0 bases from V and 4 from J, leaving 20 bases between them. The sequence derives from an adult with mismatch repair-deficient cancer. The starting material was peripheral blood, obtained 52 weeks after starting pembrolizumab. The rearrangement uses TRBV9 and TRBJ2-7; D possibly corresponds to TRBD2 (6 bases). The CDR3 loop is CASSVVFIGGIAYEQYF. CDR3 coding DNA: TGTGCCAGCAGCGTAGTTTTTATAGGCGGGATAGCGTACGAGCAGTACTTC.